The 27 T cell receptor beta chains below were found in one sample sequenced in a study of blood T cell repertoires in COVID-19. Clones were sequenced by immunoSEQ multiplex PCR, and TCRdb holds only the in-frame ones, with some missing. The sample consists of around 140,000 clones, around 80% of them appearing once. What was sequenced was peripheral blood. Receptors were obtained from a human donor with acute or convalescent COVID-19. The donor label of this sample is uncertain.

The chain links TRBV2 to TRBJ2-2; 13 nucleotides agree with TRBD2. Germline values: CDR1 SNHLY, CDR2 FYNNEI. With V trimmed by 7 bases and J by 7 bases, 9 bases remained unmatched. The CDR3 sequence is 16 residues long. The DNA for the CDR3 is TGTGCCAGCACCGGACTAGCGGGGGTCAGGGGCGGGGAGCTGTTTTTT. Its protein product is CASTGLAGVRGGELFF.

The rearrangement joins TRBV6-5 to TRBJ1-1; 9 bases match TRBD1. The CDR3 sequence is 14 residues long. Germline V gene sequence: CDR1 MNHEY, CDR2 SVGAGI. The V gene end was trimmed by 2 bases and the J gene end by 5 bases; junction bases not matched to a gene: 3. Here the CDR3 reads CASSYGTGWTEAFF. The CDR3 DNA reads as TGTGCCAGCAGTTACGGGACAGGGTGGACTGAAGCTTTCTTT.

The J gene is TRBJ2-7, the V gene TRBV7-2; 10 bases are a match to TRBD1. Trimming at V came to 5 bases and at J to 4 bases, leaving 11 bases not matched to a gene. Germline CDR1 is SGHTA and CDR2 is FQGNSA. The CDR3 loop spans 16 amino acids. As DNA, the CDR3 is TGTGCCAGCAGCAGTCGACAGGGGGCCAATTCGTACGAGCAGTACTTC. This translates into CASSSRQGANSYEQYF.

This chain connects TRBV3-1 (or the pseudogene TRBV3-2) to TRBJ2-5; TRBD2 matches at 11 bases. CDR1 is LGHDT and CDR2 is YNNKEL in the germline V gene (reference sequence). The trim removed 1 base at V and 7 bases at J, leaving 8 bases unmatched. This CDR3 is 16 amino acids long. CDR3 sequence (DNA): TGTGCCAGCAGCCAAGGGATAGCGGGGGGGTCCGGGACCCAGTACTTC. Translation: CASSQGIAGGSGTQYF.

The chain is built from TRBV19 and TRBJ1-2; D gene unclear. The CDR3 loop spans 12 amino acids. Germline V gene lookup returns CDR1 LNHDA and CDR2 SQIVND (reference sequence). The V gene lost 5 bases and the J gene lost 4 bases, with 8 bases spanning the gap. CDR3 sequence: CASSAIIYGYTF. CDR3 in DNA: TGTGCCAGTAGTGCTATTATCTATGGCTACACCTTC. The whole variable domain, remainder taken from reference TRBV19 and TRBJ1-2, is DGGITQSPKYLFRKEGQNVTLSCEQNLNHDAMYWYRQDPGQGLRLIYYSQIVNDFQKGDIAEGYSVSREKKESFPLTVTSAQKNPTAFYLCASSAIIYGYTFGSGTRLTVV.

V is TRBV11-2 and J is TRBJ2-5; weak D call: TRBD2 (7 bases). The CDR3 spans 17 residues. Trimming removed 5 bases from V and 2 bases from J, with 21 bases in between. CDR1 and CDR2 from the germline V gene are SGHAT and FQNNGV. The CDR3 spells CASSNGGRGFRQETQYF. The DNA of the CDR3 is TGTGCCAGCAGCAACGGGGGGCGTGGCTTTAGGCAAGAGACCCAGTACTTC.

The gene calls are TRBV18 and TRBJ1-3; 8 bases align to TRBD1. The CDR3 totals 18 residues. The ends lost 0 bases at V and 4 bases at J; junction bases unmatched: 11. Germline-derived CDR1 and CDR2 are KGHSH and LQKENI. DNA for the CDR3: TGTGCCAGCTCACCACCGGACAGGGCAGGATTGGCGGGAAACACCATATATTTT. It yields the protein CASSPPDRAGLAGNTIYF.

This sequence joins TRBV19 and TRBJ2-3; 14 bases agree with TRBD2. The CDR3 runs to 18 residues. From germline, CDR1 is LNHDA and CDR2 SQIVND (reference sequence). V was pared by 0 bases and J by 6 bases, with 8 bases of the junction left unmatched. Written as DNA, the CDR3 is TGTGCCAGTAGTATAGATCGGGGACTAGCGGGGGCCGGGGATACGCAGTATTTT. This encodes CASSIDRGLAGAGDTQYF.

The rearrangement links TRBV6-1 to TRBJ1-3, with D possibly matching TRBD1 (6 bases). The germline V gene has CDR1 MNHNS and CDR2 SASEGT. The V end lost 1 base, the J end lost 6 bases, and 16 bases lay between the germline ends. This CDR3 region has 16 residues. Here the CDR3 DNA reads TGTGCCAGCAGTGAAGACAGGGTCGGATTAGAAAACACCATATATTTT. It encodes CASSEDRVGLENTIYF.

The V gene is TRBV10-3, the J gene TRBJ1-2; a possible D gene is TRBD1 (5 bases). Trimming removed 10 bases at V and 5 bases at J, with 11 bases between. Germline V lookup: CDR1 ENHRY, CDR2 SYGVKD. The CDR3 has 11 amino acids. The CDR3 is CATHSGYGYTF. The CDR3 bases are TGTGCCACCCACTCAGGGTATGGCTACACCTTC.

The CDR3 loop reads CASSLGQVNSPLHF. The CDR3 nucleotides are TGTGCCAGCAGCTTAGGACAGGTCAATTCACCCCTCCACTTT. The chain employs TRBV7-2 and TRBJ1-6, with D perhaps TRBD1 (6 bases). Germline loops: CDR1 SGHTA, CDR2 FQGNSA. V was cut by 1 base and J by 7 bases, with 8 bases left in between. The CDR3 spans 14 residues.

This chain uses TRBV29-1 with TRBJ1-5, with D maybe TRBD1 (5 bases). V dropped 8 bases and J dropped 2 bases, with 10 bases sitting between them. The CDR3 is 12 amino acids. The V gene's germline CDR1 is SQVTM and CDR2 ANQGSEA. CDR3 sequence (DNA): TGCAGCTACGGACAACGCAATCAGCCCCAGCATTTT. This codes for CSYGQRNQPQHF.

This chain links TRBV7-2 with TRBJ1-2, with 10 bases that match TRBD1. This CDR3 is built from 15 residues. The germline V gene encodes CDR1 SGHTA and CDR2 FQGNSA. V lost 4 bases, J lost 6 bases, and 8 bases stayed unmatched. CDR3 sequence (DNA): TGTGCCAGCAGCTCGTCCGGGACAGGGGTTAATGGCTACACCTTC. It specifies CASSSSGTGVNGYTF.

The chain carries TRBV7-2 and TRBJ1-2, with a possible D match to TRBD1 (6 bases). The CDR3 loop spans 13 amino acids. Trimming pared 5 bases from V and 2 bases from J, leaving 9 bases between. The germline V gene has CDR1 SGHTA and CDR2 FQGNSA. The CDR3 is CASSTTGNYGYTF. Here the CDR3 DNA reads TGTGCCAGCAGCACCACAGGGAACTATGGCTACACCTTC.

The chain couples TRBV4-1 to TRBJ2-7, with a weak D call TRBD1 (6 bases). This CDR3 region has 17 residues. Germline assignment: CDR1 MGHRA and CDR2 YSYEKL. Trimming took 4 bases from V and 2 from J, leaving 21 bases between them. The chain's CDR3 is CASSPSLPGRGPYEQYF. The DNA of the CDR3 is TGCGCCAGCAGCCCCTCCCTCCCCGGCAGGGGACCCTACGAGCAGTACTTC.

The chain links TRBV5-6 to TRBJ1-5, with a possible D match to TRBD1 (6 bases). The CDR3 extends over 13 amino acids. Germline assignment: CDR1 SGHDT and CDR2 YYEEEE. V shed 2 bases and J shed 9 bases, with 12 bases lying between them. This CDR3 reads CASSFRQVGPQHF. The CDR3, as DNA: TGTGCCAGCAGCTTTAGACAGGTAGGGCCCCAGCATTTT.

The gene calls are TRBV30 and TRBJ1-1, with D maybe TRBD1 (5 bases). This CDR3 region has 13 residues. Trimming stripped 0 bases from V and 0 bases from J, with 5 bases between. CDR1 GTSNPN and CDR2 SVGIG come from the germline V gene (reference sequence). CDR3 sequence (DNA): TGTGCCTGGAGTGTACAGGTGAACACTGAAGCTTTCTTT. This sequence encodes CAWSVQVNTEAFF.

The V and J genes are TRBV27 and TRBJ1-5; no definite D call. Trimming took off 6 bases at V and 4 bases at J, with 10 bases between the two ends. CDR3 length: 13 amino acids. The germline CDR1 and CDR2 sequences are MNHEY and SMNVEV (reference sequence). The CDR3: CASSRDKNQPQHF. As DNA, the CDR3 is TGTGCCAGCAGCCGTGACAAGAATCAGCCCCAGCATTTT.

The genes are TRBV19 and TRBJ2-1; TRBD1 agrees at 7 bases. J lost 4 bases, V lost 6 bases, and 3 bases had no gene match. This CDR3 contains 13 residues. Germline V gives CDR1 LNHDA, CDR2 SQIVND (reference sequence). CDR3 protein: CASRQGWYNEQFF. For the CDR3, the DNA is TGTGCCAGTAGACAGGGGTGGTACAATGAGCAGTTCTTC. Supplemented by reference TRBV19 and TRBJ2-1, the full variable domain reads DGGITQSPKYLFRKEGQNVTLSCEQNLNHDAMYWYRQDPGQGLRLIYYSQIVNDFQKGDIAEGYSVSREKKESFPLTVTSAQKNPTAFYLCASRQGWYNEQFFGPGTRLTVL.

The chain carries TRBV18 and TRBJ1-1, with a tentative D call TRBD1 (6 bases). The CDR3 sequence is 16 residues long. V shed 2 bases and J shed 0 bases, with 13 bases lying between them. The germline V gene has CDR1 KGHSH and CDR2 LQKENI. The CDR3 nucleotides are TGTGCCAGCTCACCAAGTTCGGGGGGGCTGAACACTGAAGCTTTCTTT. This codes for CASSPSSGGLNTEAFF.

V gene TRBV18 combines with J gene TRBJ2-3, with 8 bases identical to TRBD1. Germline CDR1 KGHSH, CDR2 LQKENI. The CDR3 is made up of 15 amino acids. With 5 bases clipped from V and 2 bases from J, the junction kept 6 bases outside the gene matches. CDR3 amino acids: CASSEGQGITDTQYF. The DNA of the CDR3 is TGTGCCAGCTCAGAAGGACAGGGAATCACAGATACGCAGTATTTT. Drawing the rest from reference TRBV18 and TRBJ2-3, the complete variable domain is NAGVMQNPRHLVRRRGQEARLRCSPMKGHSHVYWYRQLPEEGLKFMVYLQKENIIDESGMPKERFSAEFPKEGPSILRIQQVVRGDSAAYFCASSEGQGITDTQYFGPGTRLTVL.

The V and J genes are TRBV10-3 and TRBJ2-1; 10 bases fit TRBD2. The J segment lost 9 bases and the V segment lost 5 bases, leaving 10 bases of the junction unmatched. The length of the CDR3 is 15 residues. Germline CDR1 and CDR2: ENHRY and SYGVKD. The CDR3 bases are TGTGCCATCAGTCCCGAGCGGGGGGGCCCTATTGAGCAGTTCTTC. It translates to CAISPERGGPIEQFF.

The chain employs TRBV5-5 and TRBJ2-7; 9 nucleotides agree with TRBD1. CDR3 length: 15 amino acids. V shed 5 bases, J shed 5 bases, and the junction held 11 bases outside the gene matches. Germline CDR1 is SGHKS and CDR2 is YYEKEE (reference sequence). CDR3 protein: CASSRQGQGLHEQYF. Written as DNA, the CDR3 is TGTGCCAGCAGTCGCCAGGGACAGGGCCTCCACGAGCAGTACTTC. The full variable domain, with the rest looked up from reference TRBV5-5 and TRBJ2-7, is DAGVTQSPTHLIKTRGQQVTLRCSPISGHKSVSWYQQVLGQGPQFIFQYYEKEERGRGNFPDRFSARQFPNYSSELNVNALLLGDSALYLCASSRQGQGLHEQYFGPGTRLTVT.

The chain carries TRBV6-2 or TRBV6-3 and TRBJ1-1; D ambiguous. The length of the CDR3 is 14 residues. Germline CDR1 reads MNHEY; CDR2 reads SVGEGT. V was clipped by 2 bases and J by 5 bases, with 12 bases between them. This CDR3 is CASSYAIRTTEAFF. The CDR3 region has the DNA TGTGCCAGCAGTTACGCCATTCGAACAACTGAAGCTTTCTTT.

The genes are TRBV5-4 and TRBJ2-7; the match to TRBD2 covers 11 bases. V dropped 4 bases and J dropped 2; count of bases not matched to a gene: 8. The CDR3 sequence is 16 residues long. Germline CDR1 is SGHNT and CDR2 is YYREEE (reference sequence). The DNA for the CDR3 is TGTGCCAGCAGCGCTATCCTAGCGGGGGGCACCTACGAGCAGTACTTC. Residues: CASSAILAGGTYEQYF.

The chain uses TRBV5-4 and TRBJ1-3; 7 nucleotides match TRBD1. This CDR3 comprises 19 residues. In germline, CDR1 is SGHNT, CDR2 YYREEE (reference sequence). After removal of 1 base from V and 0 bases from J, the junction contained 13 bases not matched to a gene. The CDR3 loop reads CASSLPKGEGTVSGNTIYF. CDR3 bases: TGTGCCAGCAGCTTGCCTAAGGGTGAAGGGACAGTCTCTGGAAACACCATATATTTT.

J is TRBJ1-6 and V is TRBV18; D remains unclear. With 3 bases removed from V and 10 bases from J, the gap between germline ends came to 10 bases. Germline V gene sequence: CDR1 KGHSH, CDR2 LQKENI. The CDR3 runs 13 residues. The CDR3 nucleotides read TGTGCCAGCTCACCCGAGTTAAGCTCACCCCTCCACTTT. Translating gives CASSPELSSPLHF.